The 30 T cell receptor beta chains in this list originate from one sample, sequenced in a study of cytomegalovirus exposure and HLA in healthy donors. The PCR was carried out with 60 Vbeta primers and 13 Jbeta primers. Measured with immunoSEQ multiplex PCR; TCRdb has only the in-frame clones, and not every one. The repertoire holds roughly 130,000 clones, with roughly four fifths as singletons. The sample comprised PBMCs. The origin of the receptors is a male donor in good health and CMV-seropositive.

This chain connects TRBV10-3 to TRBJ2-3, with 11 positions matching TRBD2. V lost 11 bases, J lost 5 bases, and 9 bases stayed unmatched. CDR1 is ENHRY, CDR2 SYGVKD, per germline. The length of the CDR3 is 14 residues. The CDR3 is CASLSGRAKDTQYF. The DNA of the CDR3 is TGTGCCTCACTTAGCGGGAGGGCGAAAGATACGCAGTATTTT.

This chain connects TRBV4-3 to TRBJ2-3, with a weak D call TRBD2 (6 bases). In germline, CDR1 is LGHNA, CDR2 YSLEER. V was cut by 1 base and J by 5 bases, with 13 bases left in between. This CDR3 contains 15 residues. The CDR3 DNA reads TGCGCCAGCAGCCAAGCGACTAGTTCCGGAGATACGCAGTATTTT. Its protein product is CASSQATSSGDTQYF.

This clone came up a few times. The rearrangement links TRBV27 to TRBJ1-4; 10 nucleotides match TRBD1. V gave up 4 bases and J gave up 8 bases; unmatched junction bases: 1. The CDR3 runs to 13 residues. Germline CDR1 is MNHEY and CDR2 is SMNVEV (reference sequence). CDR3 DNA sequence: TGTGCCAGCAGTTGGACAGGGGGGGAAAAACTGTTTTTT. Its translation is CASSWTGGEKLFF.

The chain links TRBV11-2 to TRBJ2-2; no firm D call. V lost 1 base to trimming and J lost 4 bases, with 4 bases between them. The CDR3 is made up of 13 amino acids. Germline V CDR1 and CDR2: SGHAT, FQNNGV. CDR3 DNA sequence: TGTGCCAGCAGCTTAGGAGGCACCGGGGAGCTGTTTTTT. Its translation: CASSLGGTGELFF.

This chain's CDR3 is CSVEVGQGNTEAFF. CDR3 nucleotide sequence: TGCAGCGTTGAAGTTGGACAGGGGAACACTGAAGCTTTCTTT. The J gene is TRBJ1-1, the V gene TRBV29-1; 8 bases fit TRBD1. Germline assignment: CDR1 SQVTM and CDR2 ANQGSEA. With 1 base clipped from V and 1 base from J, the junction kept 2 bases outside the gene matches. CDR3 length equals 14 residues. The complete variable domain, with remaining parts taken from reference TRBV29-1 and TRBJ1-1, reads SAVISQKPSRDICQRGTSLTIQCQVDSQVTMMFWYRQQPGQSLTLIATANQGSEATYESGFVIDKFPISRPNLTFSTLTVSNMSPEDSSIYLCSVEVGQGNTEAFFGQGTRLTVV.

This chain connects TRBV28 to TRBJ2-7; 10 nucleotides align to TRBD2. The CDR3 totals 17 residues. Germline CDR1 reads MDHEN; CDR2 reads SYDVKM. After removal of 2 bases from V and 2 bases from J, the junction contained 9 bases not matched to a gene. CDR3 DNA: TGTGCCAGCAGTTTACCGGTAGGTAGCGGGAGGACCTACGAGCAGTACTTC. This sequence encodes CASSLPVGSGRTYEQYF.

The genes are TRBV7-2 and TRBJ1-6; weak D call: TRBD1 (6 bases). Per germline, CDR1 SGHTA and CDR2 FQGNSA. This CDR3 spans 19 amino acids. Between the trimmed V and J ends, which lost 1 base and 4 bases, there was a span of 20 bases. CDR3 nucleotide sequence: TGTGCCAGCAGCTTAGTAAGGGGGAACAGGACGGTTTATAATTCACCCCTCCACTTT. It encodes CASSLVRGNRTVYNSPLHF.

The chain couples TRBV5-6 to TRBJ2-2; no definite D call. Trimming shortened V by 0 bases and J by 5 bases, and 8 bases separated the two germline ends. Germline loops: CDR1 SGHDT, CDR2 YYEEEE. This CDR3 is 14 amino acids long. The CDR3 sequence: CASSLVTGTGELFF. The CDR3 region has the DNA TGTGCCAGCAGCTTGGTTACCGGGACCGGGGAGCTGTTTTTT.

The chain links TRBV5-6 to TRBJ2-7; D gene unclear. The V end was cut by 4 bases, the J end by 0 bases, with 11 bases between. The length of the CDR3 is 14 residues. The V gene's germline CDR1 is SGHDT and CDR2 YYEEEE. CDR3 coding DNA: TGTGCCAGCAGCCTTAGTCTCCTCTCCTACGAGCAGTACTTC. The encoded protein is CASSLSLLSYEQYF.

J is TRBJ2-5 and V is TRBV19; D not certain. The J call may be wrong; the DNA end is better matched by TRBJ2-7. The V gene's germline CDR1 is LNHDA and CDR2 SQIVND (reference sequence). This CDR3 region has 14 residues. CDR3 sequence: CASSIFFGSYEQYF. The CDR3 nucleotides read TGTGCCAGTAGTATATTTTTCGGGTCCTACGAGCAGTACTTC.

The rearrangement uses TRBV21-1 and TRBJ1-1; the D call of TRBD1 is as the table states it, not checked on the DNA. TRBV21-1 is annotated as a pseudogene. The CDR3 contains 15 residues. CDR3 sequence (DNA): TGTGCCAGCAGCAAAGATAAGAAGGGGGTGACTGAAGCTTTCTTT. Translating gives CASSKDKKGVTEAFF.

This clone appeared a few times. The V and J genes are TRBV5-1 and TRBJ2-3, with TRBD1 identical over 7 bases. Trimming removed 0 bases from V and 4 bases from J; junction bases left unmatched: 5. The germline CDR1 and CDR2 sequences are SGHRS and YFSETQ. The CDR3 length is 15 residues. This CDR3 reads CASSLVDRESDTQYF. CDR3 DNA sequence: TGCGCCAGCAGCTTGGTAGACAGGGAATCAGATACGCAGTATTTT. Looking up the rest from reference TRBV5-1 and TRBJ2-3 gives the full variable domain: KAGVTQTPRYLIKTRGQQVTLSCSPISGHRSVSWYQQTPGQGLQFLFEYFSETQRNKGNFPGRFSGRQFSNSRSEMNVSTLELGDSALYLCASSLVDRESDTQYFGPGTRLTVL.

This clone was seen a single time. The chain is built from TRBV28 and TRBJ2-3; 7 bases fit TRBD1. The germline V gene encodes CDR1 MDHEN and CDR2 SYDVKM. V dropped 5 bases and J dropped 0; count of bases not matched to a gene: 11. This CDR3 is built from 17 residues. The CDR3 spells CASSPHPGQLSTDTQYF. The CDR3, as DNA: TGTGCCAGCAGTCCCCACCCGGGACAGCTCAGCACAGATACGCAGTATTTT.

V gene TRBV7-9 combines with J gene TRBJ1-1; TRBD1 matches 9 bases. Trimming took 3 bases from V and 3 from J; bases not matched to a gene: 2. The V gene's germline CDR1 is SEHNR and CDR2 FQNEAQ (reference sequence). The CDR3 runs 14 residues. CDR3 protein: CASSFRTGDTEAFF. In DNA, the CDR3 is TGTGCCAGCAGCTTTCGGACAGGGGACACTGAAGCTTTCTTT. The whole variable domain, filled in from reference TRBV7-9 and TRBJ1-1, reads DTGVSQNPRHKITKRGQNVTFRCDPISEHNRLYWYRQTLGQGPEFLTYFQNEAQLEKSRLLSDRFSAERPKGSFSTLEIQRTEQGDSAMYLCASSFRTGDTEAFFGQGTRLTVV.

The J gene is TRBJ2-7, the V gene TRBV7-2; possibly TRBD1 for D (6 bases). CDR1 is SGHTA, CDR2 FQGNSA, per germline. V lost 4 bases and J lost 2, with 9 bases in between. The CDR3 covers 13 residues. This chain's CDR3 is CASSSTGPYEQYF. CDR3 DNA sequence: TGTGCCAGCAGCTCTACAGGGCCCTACGAGCAGTACTTC.

V and J are TRBV7-9 and TRBJ2-5; unclear D gene. Germline V CDR1 and CDR2: SEHNR, FQNEAQ (reference sequence). V lost 2 bases and J lost 5, with 6 bases in between. The CDR3 is made up of 12 amino acids. CDR3 nucleotides: TGTGCCAGCAGCTTATCGGGTGAGACCCAGTACTTC. Amino acids: CASSLSGETQYF.

This CDR3 is CASSLEVGEETQYF. In nucleotides, the CDR3 is TGTGCCAGCAGCTTAGAGGTGGGAGAAGAGACCCAGTACTTC. The J gene is TRBJ2-5, the V gene TRBV7-2; D might be TRBD2 (5 bases). V was cut by 1 base and J by 3 bases, with 9 bases left in between. The CDR3 runs 14 residues. Looked up from germline, CDR1 is SGHTA and CDR2 is FQGNSA.

The V call is TRBV2, the J call TRBJ2-3, with 12 bases matching TRBD2. Germline values: CDR1 SNHLY, CDR2 FYNNEI. The CDR3 runs 16 residues. The V gene end was trimmed by 7 bases and the J gene end by 5 bases; junction bases not matched to a gene: 10. The CDR3 here is CASISEASGRVDTQYF. CDR3 nucleotide sequence: TGTGCCAGCATTTCAGAGGCTAGCGGGAGGGTAGATACGCAGTATTTT.

This clone was counted once. J is TRBJ2-2 and V is TRBV4-3, with 7 bases fitting TRBD2. Losses at the gene ends were 0 bases for V and 1 base for J; bases not matched to a gene: 5. Germline V lookup: CDR1 LGHNA, CDR2 YSLEER. This CDR3 has 17 amino acids. CDR3 nucleotide sequence: TGCGCCAGCAGCCAAGATGGCGGGGGAGTGAACACCGGGGAGCTGTTTTTT. The encoded protein is CASSQDGGGVNTGELFF.

The chain joins TRBV20-1 to TRBJ2-7; no clear D gene. Trimming cost V 2 bases and J 1 base, with 3 bases left between them. The germline gives CDR1 DFQATT, CDR2 SNEGSKA (reference sequence). The CDR3 contains 11 residues. CDR3 nucleotides: TGCAGTGCTAGACCATCCTACGAGCAGTACTTC. This sequence encodes CSARPSYEQYF.

The rearrangement uses TRBV7-9 and TRBJ2-3, with 9 bases aligning to TRBD1. CDR1 is SEHNR, CDR2 FQNEAQ, per germline (reference sequence). J was trimmed by 0 bases and V by 5 bases; bases with no gene match: 6. The CDR3 consists of 16 residues. The CDR3 here is CASSPGQGISTDTQYF. The CDR3 DNA sequence: TGTGCCAGCAGCCCAGGACAGGGGATTAGCACAGATACGCAGTATTTT.

The chain recombines TRBV6-6 with TRBJ1-5; D possibly corresponds to TRBD1 (6 bases). The germline V gene encodes CDR1 MNHNY and CDR2 SVGAGI (reference sequence). V was shortened by 10 bases and J by 5 bases, with 15 bases between the two germline ends. The CDR3 runs to 13 residues. CDR3 DNA sequence: TGTGCCACCCAGCGGGGGCTGGATCAGCCCCAGCATTTT. As protein: CATQRGLDQPQHF.

The gene calls are TRBV9 and TRBJ2-5; TRBD2 is a possible D gene (6 bases). From germline, CDR1 is SGDLS and CDR2 YYNGEE. CDR3 length: 14 residues. V lost 0 bases and J 5 bases, leaving 11 bases between the germline ends. The CDR3 DNA sequence: TGTGCCAGCAGCGTAGGGGAGGCGGCGGAGACCCAGTACTTC. Translated, it gives CASSVGEAAETQYF.

This clone was seen more than once but under ten times. V gene TRBV29-1 combines with J gene TRBJ1-2, with D hard to call. Germline V gives CDR1 SQVTM, CDR2 ANQGSEA. V was trimmed by 2 bases and J by 4 bases, leaving 20 bases between them. CDR3 size: 16 residues. This CDR3 reads CSVEPTRSQVPYGYTF. For the CDR3, the DNA is TGCAGCGTTGAACCCACCCGATCTCAGGTCCCCTATGGCTACACCTTC.

The J gene is TRBJ1-2, the V gene TRBV7-9; tentative D call: TRBD1 (5 bases). The germline V gene encodes CDR1 SEHNR and CDR2 FQNEAQ (reference sequence). CDR3 length equals 11 residues. The germline V and J ends were trimmed by 10 bases and 5 bases, with 11 bases remaining between them. The CDR3 DNA reads as TGTGCCACCTCGCAGGGATATGGCTACACCTTC. Translating it yields CATSQGYGYTF.

The rearrangement uses TRBV2 and TRBJ2-3, with no clear D. The CDR3 runs 12 residues. Germline V gives CDR1 SNHLY, CDR2 FYNNEI. Trimming shortened V by 7 bases and J by 6 bases, and 11 bases separated the two germline ends. The chain's CDR3 is CASTQMRDTQYF. CDR3 DNA: TGTGCCAGCACCCAGATGAGGGATACGCAGTATTTT.

CDR3 protein: CASSEEVAYEQYF. The CDR3 nucleotides read TGTGCCAGCAGTGAAGAGGTAGCCTACGAGCAGTACTTC. The chain recombines TRBV25-1 with TRBJ2-7, with D unresolved. The CDR3 runs 13 residues. V lost 2 bases, J lost 2 bases, and 7 bases lay in between. The V gene's germline CDR1 is MGHDK and CDR2 SYGVNS.

Worth noting for this clone: The sample has other DNA sequences that encode this CDR3 too. The V and J genes are TRBV4-1 and TRBJ2-5; tentatively, D is TRBD1 (5 bases). Germline V gives CDR1 MGHRA, CDR2 YSYEKL. Trimming stripped 2 bases from V and 4 bases from J, with 8 bases between. The CDR3 runs 13 residues. CDR3 in DNA: TGCGCCAGCAGCCAACGGCAGGGAGAGACCCAGTACTTC. It specifies CASSQRQGETQYF.

This rearrangement joins TRBV30 to TRBJ1-5; 7 bases map to TRBD1. Per germline, CDR1 GTSNPN and CDR2 SVGIG (reference sequence). The CDR3 is 15 residues long. The trim removed 6 bases at V and 5 bases at J, leaving 13 bases unmatched. The CDR3 DNA is TGTGCCTGCAACAGGGGACCCTCCGAGGATCAGCCCCAGCATTTT. This gives the protein CACNRGPSEDQPQHF.

V gene TRBV5-1 combines with J gene TRBJ2-2; 8 nucleotides match TRBD2. The CDR3 contains 16 residues. J was trimmed by 5 bases and V by 0 bases; bases with no gene match: 6. Germline values: CDR1 SGHRS, CDR2 YFSETQ. CDR3 amino acids: CASSLETGGLTGELFF. In nucleotides, the CDR3 is TGCGCCAGCAGCTTGGAAACGGGAGGGTTGACCGGGGAGCTGTTTTTT.